The 32 T cell receptor beta chains listed next were all sequenced from one sample in a study of T cells after yellow fever vaccination. TCRdb reprocessed the 5' RACE reads with MiXCR, giving one entry per CDR3 protein. The repertoire holds roughly 300,000 distinct CDR3 sequences, with 6.5% to 8.5% as singletons. The sample consisted of PBMCs, taken around 45 days after the first yellow fever vaccination. These receptors all stem from a man aged 18-30 years who received the YFV17D yellow fever vaccine.

The J gene is TRBJ2-2, the V gene TRBV15, with D tentatively TRBD1 or TRBD2 (5 bases each). Germline V gives CDR1 LNHNV, CDR2 YYDKDF (reference sequence). The CDR3 spans 15 residues. Trimming took 6 bases from V and 0 from J, leaving 11 bases between them. CDR3 DNA: TGTGCCACCAGGTCGGGACGGGCGAACACCGGGGAGCTGTTTTTT. Amino acids: CATRSGRANTGELFF.

The chain's CDR3 is CASSNGDRDSGANVLTF. The CDR3, as DNA: TGTGCCAGCAGCAATGGGGACAGGGACTCTGGGGCCAACGTCCTGACTTTC. V and J are TRBV28 and TRBJ2-6; 9 nucleotides agree with TRBD1. In germline, CDR1 is MDHEN, CDR2 SYDVKM. This CDR3 is 17 amino acids long. V was pared by 6 bases and J by 0 bases, with 6 bases of the junction left unmatched.

The sample holds many counts of this clonotype. The chain links TRBV3-1 to TRBJ2-5; D unresolved. Trimming shortened V by 0 bases and J by 2 bases, and 7 bases separated the two germline ends. The CDR3 totals 14 residues. CDR1 is LGHDT and CDR2 is YNNKEL in the germline V gene (reference sequence). The CDR3 spells CASSQEVLQETQYF. Written as DNA, the CDR3 is TGTGCCAGCAGCCAAGAGGTGTTACAAGAGACCCAGTACTTC.

The sample holds a few counts of this clonotype. This chain connects TRBV19 to TRBJ2-1, with 7 bases matching TRBD1. With V trimmed by 5 bases and J by 5 bases, 9 bases remained unmatched. CDR3 length: 15 amino acids. Germline V CDR1 and CDR2: LNHDA, SQIVND (reference sequence). DNA of the CDR3: TGTGCCAGTAGTTTTCCGACAGGGTACGACAATGAGCAGTTCTTC. Its protein product is CASSFPTGYDNEQFF. The variable domain in full, completed from reference TRBV19 and TRBJ2-1, reads DGGITQSPKYLFRKEGQNVTLSCEQNLNHDAMYWYRQDPGQGLRLIYYSQIVNDFQKGDIAEGYSVSREKKESFPLTVTSAQKNPTAFYLCASSFPTGYDNEQFFGPGTRLTVL.

The chain combines TRBV7-9 with TRBJ2-6; no definite D call. With 3 bases removed from V and 2 bases from J, the gap between germline ends came to 5 bases. The CDR3 covers 14 residues. Germline CDR1 reads SEHNR; CDR2 reads FQNEAQ (reference sequence). The CDR3 DNA follows: TGTGCCAGCAGCTTTGGAGCTGGGGCCAACGTCCTGACTTTC. Its translation: CASSFGAGANVLTF.

This clonotype was seen more than once but under ten times. The CDR3 coding sequence is TGTGCCAGCAGCCTCAGCGGGGATCCCTACGAGCAGTACTTC. Translated, it gives CASSLSGDPYEQYF. This sequence joins TRBV7-2 and TRBJ2-7; 7 positions match TRBD2. V trimming: 5 bases; J trimming: 2 bases; junction bases outside the gene matches: 6. This CDR3 is built from 14 residues. Germline V gene lookup returns CDR1 SGHTA and CDR2 FQGNSA.

Many counts were recorded for this clonotype. The chain carries TRBV4-3 and TRBJ2-5; D is possibly TRBD1 or TRBD2 (7 bases each). V was shortened by 3 bases and J by 5 bases, with 13 bases between the two germline ends. CDR1 and CDR2 (germline): LGHNA, YSLEER. The CDR3 extends over 14 amino acids. The CDR3 nucleotides read TGCGCCAGCAGCCATCAGCAGGGGGGGGAGACCCAGTACTTC. Its translation is CASSHQQGGETQYF.

This clonotype occurred a few times. V gene TRBV6-1 combines with J gene TRBJ1-2; TRBD1 might be the D (6 bases). CDR1 and CDR2 (germline): MNHNS, SASEGT. The CDR3 length is 15 residues. Trimming shortened V by 6 bases and J by 4 bases, and 18 bases separated the two germline ends. The CDR3 region has the DNA TGTGCCAGCAGCCAACATTGGGGGGGCGTCTATGGCTACACCTTC. The encoded protein is CASSQHWGGVYGYTF.

The chain links TRBV4-1 to TRBJ2-7; D is perhaps TRBD1 (6 bases). Germline V CDR1 and CDR2: MGHRA, YSYEKL. The ends were cut back, 0 bases at V and 3 bases at J, with 15 bases in the middle. This CDR3 region has 16 residues. CDR3 protein: CASSQDLAGAYYEQYF. The CDR3 DNA follows: TGCGCCAGCAGCCAAGATTTGGCAGGGGCATACTACGAGCAGTACTTC.

In this sample, this clonotype turned up many times. The CDR3 spells CASSLSGGPYEQYF. The CDR3 bases are TGTGCCAGCAGCTTGAGCGGGGGACCCTACGAGCAGTACTTC. The gene calls are TRBV7-2 and TRBJ2-7; 8 positions match TRBD2. Germline CDR1 SGHTA, CDR2 FQGNSA. V trimming: 3 bases; J trimming: 2 bases; junction bases outside the gene matches: 3. The CDR3 loop spans 14 amino acids.

This clonotype was counted at least ten times. The chain has TRBV12-3 or TRBV12-4 and TRBJ2-6; D gene ambiguous. The CDR3 contains 19 residues. The V end lost 6 bases, the J end lost 0 bases, and 21 bases lay between the germline ends. The DNA for the CDR3 is TGTGCCAGCAGCTCTTGGGCGCGAGGTATCCCCTCTGGGGCCAACGTCCTGACTTTC. Its translation: CASSSWARGIPSGANVLTF.

V usage is TRBV20-1 and J usage is TRBJ2-3; TRBD2 agrees at 8 bases. With V trimmed by 3 bases and J by 2 bases, 1 base remained unmatched. There are 13 residues in the CDR3. Looked up from germline, CDR1 is DFQATT and CDR2 is SNEGSKA (reference sequence). The CDR3 region has the DNA TGCAGTGCTAGCGGGGGGGACACAGATACGCAGTATTTT. As protein: CSASGGDTDTQYF.

The chain uses TRBV25-1 and TRBJ2-5; D tentatively reads TRBD1 or TRBD2 (6 bases each). The V and J ends lost 1 base and 8 bases respectively, with 17 bases between them. The CDR3 is made up of 15 amino acids. Germline V gene sequence: CDR1 MGHDK, CDR2 SYGVNS. The CDR3 DNA is TGTGCCAGCAGTGAATGGGGGGCGACCGTCCGAACCCAGTACTTC. It translates to CASSEWGATVRTQYF.

This clonotype has a handful of counts. This chain links TRBV12-3 or TRBV12-4 with TRBJ2-2, with a possible D match to TRBD1 (7 bases). Between the trimmed V and J ends, which lost 5 bases and 3 bases, there was a span of 19 bases. CDR3 length: 17 residues. The chain's CDR3 is CASSTPRGAWDTGELFF. The CDR3 coding sequence is TGTGCCAGCAGTACACCCAGGGGGGCGTGGGACACCGGGGAGCTGTTTTTT.

In its sample, this clonotype was seen a few times. The chain recombines TRBV5-1 with TRBJ2-1, with TRBD1 matching 7 bases. The CDR3 totals 15 residues. The trim removed 0 bases at V and 2 bases at J, leaving 2 bases unmatched. Germline lookup yields CDR1 SGHRS and CDR2 YFSETQ. The CDR3 is CASSLEGQTYNEQFF. DNA of the CDR3: TGCGCCAGCAGCTTGGAGGGACAGACCTACAATGAGCAGTTCTTC.

In its sample, this clonotype was seen a few times. The chain has TRBV4-1 and TRBJ2-3, with a weak D call TRBD1 (5 bases). V was cut by 3 bases and J by 0 bases, with 10 bases left in between. The CDR3 totals 15 residues. Germline CDR1 reads MGHRA; CDR2 reads YSYEKL. The CDR3 coding sequence is TGCGCCAGCAGCCAGGGGCCCACTAGCACAGATACGCAGTATTTT. Amino acids: CASSQGPTSTDTQYF.

This clonotype has at least ten counts. The rearrangement uses TRBV7-2 and TRBJ2-7; TRBD2 is a possible D gene (6 bases). The CDR3 extends over 14 amino acids. Germline assignment: CDR1 SGHTA and CDR2 FQGNSA. Trimming stripped 3 bases from V and 3 bases from J, with 12 bases between. The CDR3 sequence: CASSFLAVGYEQYF. The CDR3 DNA sequence: TGTGCCAGCAGCTTTTTAGCGGTGGGCTACGAGCAGTACTTC.

This clonotype was recorded at least ten times. The chain employs TRBV18 and TRBJ2-7; possible D gene TRBD1, 6 bases. Per the germline V gene, CDR1 is KGHSH and CDR2 is LQKENI. The CDR3 loop spans 14 amino acids. The V and J ends lost 5 bases and 2 bases respectively, with 13 bases between them. The CDR3 sequence: CASSEKQGPYEQYV. The CDR3 DNA sequence: TGTGCCAGCTCAGAAAAACAGGGCCCCTACGAGCAGTACGTC.

This clonotype has just a few counts. This chain uses TRBV28 with TRBJ2-7; TRBD2 is a possible D gene (7 bases). CDR1 is MDHEN and CDR2 is SYDVKM in the germline V gene. V lost 6 bases to trimming and J lost 4 bases, with 16 bases between them. The CDR3 contains 14 residues. CDR3 nucleotide sequence: TGTGCCAGCAGGCTGCGGAGGGGGGGATACGAGCAGTACGTC. It yields the protein CASRLRRGGYEQYV.

The chain is built from TRBV12-3 or TRBV12-4 and TRBJ1-5; the D is unclear. The V end was cut by 1 base, the J end by 5 bases, with 6 bases between. The CDR3 extends over 13 amino acids. The DNA for the CDR3 is TGTGCCAGCAGTTTAGATATGGATCAGCCCCAGCATTTT. Residues: CASSLDMDQPQHF.

This clonotype was seen many times. DNA for the CDR3: TGTGCCAGCAGTGAATTATCTGGGGACACTGAAGCTTTCTTT. It specifies CASSELSGDTEAFF. The rearrangement uses TRBV25-1 and TRBJ1-1, with D unclear. The V gene lost 1 base and the J gene lost 3 bases, with 9 bases spanning the gap. This CDR3 spans 14 amino acids. CDR1 MGHDK and CDR2 SYGVNS come from the germline V gene.

In its sample, this clonotype was seen a few times. The rearrangement links TRBV12-3 or TRBV12-4 to TRBJ1-1, with D hard to call. V was clipped by 8 bases and J by 2 bases, with 6 bases between them. The CDR3 is made up of 11 amino acids. The CDR3 reads CASGPNTEAFF. In DNA, the CDR3 is TGTGCCAGCGGCCCCAACACTGAAGCTTTCTTT.

The chain recombines TRBV20-1 with TRBJ2-3, with TRBD2 identical over 8 bases. CDR3 length: 13 residues. Trimming removed 6 bases from V and 3 bases from J; junction bases left unmatched: 5. Germline CDR1 DFQATT, CDR2 SNEGSKA (reference sequence). In nucleotides, the CDR3 is TGCAGTGCGATCTTAGCGGGGACAGATACGCAGTATTTT. Amino acids: CSAILAGTDTQYF.

This clonotype was seen a handful of times. V is TRBV20-1 and J is TRBJ2-1, with no clear D. Trimming left V 2 bases short and J 7 bases short, with 18 bases between. Germline assignment: CDR1 DFQATT and CDR2 SNEGSKA (reference sequence). The CDR3 runs 15 residues. The DNA for the CDR3 is TGCAGTGCTAGAAGGTCCTATCTGGCATCGAATGAGCAGTTCTTC. Protein sequence: CSARRSYLASNEQFF.

Many counts were recorded for this clonotype. This chain links TRBV5-1 with TRBJ1-1; D unresolved. The CDR3 is 13 amino acids. With 2 bases removed from V and 10 bases from J, the gap between germline ends came to 15 bases. Germline V lookup: CDR1 SGHRS, CDR2 YFSETQ. The CDR3 DNA is TGCGCCAGCAGCTTTGCGGGAACACGAGGAGCTTTCTTT. Amino acid sequence: CASSFAGTRGAFF.

This clonotype showed up just a few times. The chain couples TRBV20-1 to TRBJ2-7, with 12 positions matching TRBD2. Germline values: CDR1 DFQATT, CDR2 SNEGSKA (reference sequence). The CDR3 sequence is 13 residues long. The V segment lost 6 bases and the J segment 10 bases; nucleotides outside the gene matches: 10. CDR3 protein: CSAEGTSGFHQYV. DNA of the CDR3: TGCAGTGCGGAAGGGACTAGCGGGTTTCACCAGTACGTC.

This clonotype was seen a few times. This chain links TRBV7-2 with TRBJ1-2; tentatively, D is TRBD1 (5 bases). Germline V CDR1 and CDR2: SGHTA, FQGNSA. The CDR3 spans 15 residues. V was trimmed by 5 bases and J by 2 bases, leaving 15 bases between them. CDR3 sequence reads: CASSTRQTYNYGYTF. The CDR3 nucleotides read TGTGCCAGCAGCACCCGACAGACCTACAACTATGGCTACACCTTC.

This clonotype was found a few times. The rearrangement links TRBV3-1 to TRBJ2-7; TRBD2 might be the D (5 bases). Trimming took 4 bases from V and 0 from J, leaving 13 bases between them. The germline V gene has CDR1 LGHDT and CDR2 YNNKEL (reference sequence). The CDR3 has 15 amino acids. The CDR3 spells CASSRRTSLSYEQYF. In DNA, the CDR3 is TGTGCCAGCAGCCGACGGACTTCCCTCTCCTACGAGCAGTACTTC.

This clonotype was counted ten times or more. The chain couples TRBV12-3 or TRBV12-4 to TRBJ1-2; no reliable D call. V was shortened by 5 bases and J by 2 bases, with 9 bases between the two germline ends. The CDR3 covers 13 residues. The DNA of the CDR3 is TGTGCCAGCAGTACCGGACGGAACTATGGCTACACCTTC. Its translation: CASSTGRNYGYTF.

The genes are TRBV7-6 and TRBJ2-3; tentative D call: TRBD2 (7 bases). This CDR3 contains 14 residues. CDR1 and CDR2 from the germline V gene are SGHVS and FNYEAQ. V lost 7 bases, J lost 5 bases, and 16 bases lay in between. The CDR3 nucleotides read TGTGCCAGCAACATGGGGGGGCCGGGAGATACGCAGTATTTT. Its translation is CASNMGGPGDTQYF.

This chain joins TRBV19 and TRBJ2-1; 8 nucleotides match TRBD2. Germline loops: CDR1 LNHDA, CDR2 SQIVND (reference sequence). The CDR3 extends over 15 amino acids. V was clipped by 2 bases and J by 7 bases; unmatched bases: 7. DNA of the CDR3: TGTGCCAGTAGTATATATAGCGGGGTAAAAAATGAGCAGTTCTTC. This gives the protein CASSIYSGVKNEQFF.

The rearrangement joins TRBV3-1 to TRBJ2-7; 7 bases fit TRBD2. This CDR3 comprises 15 residues. After removal of 3 bases from V and 4 bases from J, the junction contained 9 bases not matched to a gene. Germline V gene sequence: CDR1 LGHDT, CDR2 YNNKEL (reference sequence). CDR3: CASSHGVSGEYEQYF. CDR3 DNA: TGTGCCAGCAGCCACGGCGTGAGCGGGGAATACGAGCAGTACTTC.